The 10 T cell receptor beta chains below all came from one sample that was sequenced in a study of CD8+CD57+ T cells in acquired aplastic anemia. Genomic DNA, the template, was used for profiling of the TCR beta VDJ and CDR3. Each CDR3 protein gets one entry after TCRdb re-called the reads with MiXCR. Among approximately 160,000 distinct CDR3 sequences, 35% to 55% were seen once, and the ten largest hold about 1.1%. The sequenced material came from sorted CD4+, CD8+, or CD8+CD57+ T cells (not recorded which) from PBMCs. These receptors originate from a human donor in good health.

This sequence joins TRBV12-3 or TRBV12-4 and TRBJ1-6; D is uncertain. CDR3 length equals 13 residues. V gave up 8 bases and J gave up 6 bases, with 11 bases separating them. CDR3: CASLRAANSPLHF. CDR3 coding DNA: TGTGCCAGCCTCCGGGCCGCTAATTCACCCCTCCACTTT.

The CDR3 bases are TGTGCCACGCGAGAAGCGGGGATAACAGATACGCAGTATTTT. Translating gives CATREAGITDTQYF. The rearrangement uses TRBV19 and TRBJ2-3, with 7 bases aligning to TRBD2. Germline CDR1 is LNHDA and CDR2 is SQIVND (reference sequence). V was clipped by 10 bases and J by 3 bases; unmatched bases: 10. This CDR3 spans 14 amino acids.

A remark on this clonotype: It may be a read error: a sequence one base away is much more abundant. The chain has TRBV7-2 and TRBJ1-1; D unresolved. The germline CDR1 and CDR2 sequences are SGHTA and FQGNSA. CDR3 length: 13 residues. The DNA for the CDR3 is TGTGCCAGCAGCGATTTACTTAACACTGAAGCTTCCTTT. This gives the protein CASSDLLNTEASF.

This clonotype was found many times. The CDR3 spells CASSQDSYYGYTF. The CDR3 region has the DNA TGTGCCAGCAGTCAGGACAGTTACTATGGCTACACCTTC. The J gene is TRBJ1-2, the V gene TRBV25-1; possible D gene TRBD1, 6 bases. There are 13 residues in the CDR3. CDR1 is MGHDK and CDR2 is SYGVNS in the germline V gene. With 5 bases removed from V and 3 bases from J, the gap between germline ends came to 10 bases.

The gene calls are TRBV6-1 and TRBJ2-2, with D unclear. The CDR3 runs 12 residues. The V and J ends lost 6 bases and 5 bases respectively, with 7 bases between them. Per the germline V gene, CDR1 is MNHNS and CDR2 is SASEGT. This CDR3 reads CASRETTGELFF. As DNA, the CDR3 is TGTGCCAGCAGGGAGACTACCGGGGAGCTGTTTTTT.

The chain uses TRBV5-1 and TRBJ2-7, with 8 bases matching TRBD1. The J segment lost 5 bases and the V segment lost 2 bases, leaving 9 bases of the junction unmatched. From germline, CDR1 is SGHRS and CDR2 YFSETQ. The CDR3 has 15 residues. CDR3 DNA: TGCGCCAGCAGCTTTACAACAGGGGGACGGGACGAGCAGTACTTC. Translated: CASSFTTGGRDEQYF.

Points on this clonotype: The junction departs from germline at one end; a sequencing error may be responsible. This chain uses TRBV10-3 with TRBJ2-1; D is uncertain. Germline V gene sequence: CDR1 ENHRY, CDR2 SYGVKD. CDR3 length equals 13 residues. The CDR3 region is CAISGGPYSEQSF. The CDR3 region has the DNA TGTGCCATCAGTGGAGGCCCCTACAGTGAGCAGTCCTTC.

The rearrangement uses TRBV5-1 and TRBJ2-7; 9 bases line up with TRBD1. The CDR3 contains 15 residues. V lost 0 bases to trimming and J lost 2 bases; unmatched junction nucleotides: 3. The germline gives CDR1 SGHRS, CDR2 YFSETQ. The CDR3 region has the DNA TGCGCCAGCAGCTTGGCTCGACAGGGGGCCTACGAGCAGTACTTC. Translation: CASSLARQGAYEQYF.

The table lists this clonotype with a few counts. J is TRBJ2-3 and V is TRBV6-1, with 12 bases that match TRBD2. The CDR3 is 15 amino acids. The ends lost 7 bases at V and 5 bases at J; junction bases unmatched: 7. Germline V gene lookup returns CDR1 MNHNS and CDR2 SASEGT. The CDR3 here is CASTTSGGRVDTQYF. CDR3 DNA sequence: TGTGCCAGCACGACTAGCGGGGGCCGAGTAGATACGCAGTATTTT.

The CDR3 region has the DNA TGTGCCAGCAGCTTAGTAATCCCCCGGTCAGATACGCAGTATTTT. Residues: CASSLVIPRSDTQYF. This chain links TRBV7-8 with TRBJ2-3; D call uncertain. V was cut by 1 base and J by 4 bases, with 12 bases left in between. Germline CDR1 SGHVS, CDR2 FQNEAQ. This CDR3 has 15 residues.